Below, 2 T cell receptor beta chains from the same sample are listed, as sequenced in a study of early T cells in non-severe SARS-CoV-2 infection. TCRdb fed the 5' RACE reads into MiXCR, producing one record per CDR3 protein. The data show approximately 77,000 distinct CDR3 sequences, roughly 12% seen once. Source: whole blood, taken at baseline. These receptor sequences come from an adult who was a healthcare worker with PCR-confirmed SARS-CoV-2 infection or an uninfected control (not recorded which). The donor label of this sample is uncertain.

This clonotype was recorded a few times. The chain is built from TRBV11-2 and TRBJ1-1; D is uncertain. This CDR3 comprises 13 residues. Germline values: CDR1 SGHAT, CDR2 FQNNGV. V was pared by 4 bases and J by 4 bases, with 10 bases between. In DNA form, the CDR3 reads TGTGCCAGCAGCTCTCCGTTAGGCACTGAAGCTTTCTTT. Protein sequence: CASSSPLGTEAFF.

The J gene is TRBJ2-1, the V gene TRBV6-5; 7 bases are shared with TRBD2. This CDR3 is built from 14 residues. Germline values: CDR1 MNHEY, CDR2 SVGAGI. V trimming: 10 bases; J trimming: 0 bases; junction bases outside the gene matches: 6. Written as DNA, the CDR3 is TGTGCCACCGAGCGGGGTAGCTCCTACAATGAGCAGTTCTTC. It is translated as CATERGSSYNEQFF.